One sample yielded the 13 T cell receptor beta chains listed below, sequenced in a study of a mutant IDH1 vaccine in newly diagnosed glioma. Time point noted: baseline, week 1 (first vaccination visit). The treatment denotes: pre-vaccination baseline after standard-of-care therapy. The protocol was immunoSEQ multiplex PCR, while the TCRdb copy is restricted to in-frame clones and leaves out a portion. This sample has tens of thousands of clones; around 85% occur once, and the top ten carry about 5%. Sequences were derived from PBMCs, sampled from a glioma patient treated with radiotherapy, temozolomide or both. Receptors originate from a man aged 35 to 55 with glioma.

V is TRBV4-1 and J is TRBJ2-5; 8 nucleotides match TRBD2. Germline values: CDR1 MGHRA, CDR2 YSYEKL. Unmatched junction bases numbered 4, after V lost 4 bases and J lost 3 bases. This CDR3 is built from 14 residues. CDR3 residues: CASSRPGGEETQYF. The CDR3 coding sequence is TGCGCCAGCAGCCGGCCGGGGGGGGAAGAGACCCAGTACTTC.

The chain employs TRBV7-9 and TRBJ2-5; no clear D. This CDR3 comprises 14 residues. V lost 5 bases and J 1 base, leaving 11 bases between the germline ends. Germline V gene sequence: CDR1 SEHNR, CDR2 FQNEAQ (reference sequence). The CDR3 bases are TGTGCCAGCAGCAGTCACGGCCCCCAAGAGACCCAGTACTTC. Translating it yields CASSSHGPQETQYF.

CDR3 sequence reads: CASSRLPASTGGYTF. The CDR3 DNA follows: TGTGCCAGCAGTCGACTACCGGCCTCAACAGGCGGCTACACCTTC. The J gene is TRBJ1-2, the V gene TRBV2, with D perhaps TRBD1 (5 bases). The germline V and J ends were trimmed by 5 bases and 8 bases, with 21 bases remaining between them. The CDR3 spans 15 residues. Per germline, CDR1 SNHLY and CDR2 FYNNEI.

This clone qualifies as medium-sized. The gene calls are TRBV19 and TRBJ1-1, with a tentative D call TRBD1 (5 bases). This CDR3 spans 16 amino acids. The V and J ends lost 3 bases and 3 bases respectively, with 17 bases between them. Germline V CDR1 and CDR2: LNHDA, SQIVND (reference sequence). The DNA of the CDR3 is TGTGCCAGTAGTATCACAGGTAGCCTCTTGGACACTGAAGCTTTCTTT. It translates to CASSITGSLLDTEAFF.

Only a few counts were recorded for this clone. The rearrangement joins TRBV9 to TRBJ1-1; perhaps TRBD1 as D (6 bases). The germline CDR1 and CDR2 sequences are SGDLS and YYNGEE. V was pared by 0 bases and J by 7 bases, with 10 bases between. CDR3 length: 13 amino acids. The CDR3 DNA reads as TGTGCCAGCAGCGTAGGGGGGCCGGGTGAAGCTTTCTTT. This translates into CASSVGGPGEAFF.

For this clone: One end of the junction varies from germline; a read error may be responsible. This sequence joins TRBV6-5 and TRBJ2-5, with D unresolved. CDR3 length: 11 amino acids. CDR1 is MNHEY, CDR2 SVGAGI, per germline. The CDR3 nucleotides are TGTGCCAGCAGTTACTCAGGTTCACTGCACTTC. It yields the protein CASSYSGSLHF.

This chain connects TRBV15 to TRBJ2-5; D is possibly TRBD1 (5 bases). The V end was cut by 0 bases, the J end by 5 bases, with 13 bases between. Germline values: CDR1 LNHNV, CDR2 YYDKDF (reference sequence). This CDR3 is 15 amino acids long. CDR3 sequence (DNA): TGTGCCACCAGCAGAGATGTGGGGCGGCGGGAGACCCAGTACTTC. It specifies CATSRDVGRRETQYF.

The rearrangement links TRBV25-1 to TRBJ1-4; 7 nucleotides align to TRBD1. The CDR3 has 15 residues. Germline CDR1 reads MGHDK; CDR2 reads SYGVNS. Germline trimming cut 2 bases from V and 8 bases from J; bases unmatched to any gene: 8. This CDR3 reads CASSEREGAPEKLFF. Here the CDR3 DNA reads TGTGCCAGCAGTGAAAGGGAGGGGGCGCCAGAAAAACTGTTTTTT.

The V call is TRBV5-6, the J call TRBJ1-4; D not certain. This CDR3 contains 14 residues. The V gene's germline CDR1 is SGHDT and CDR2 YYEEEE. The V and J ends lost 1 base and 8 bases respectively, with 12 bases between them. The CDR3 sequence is CASSLNLYGEKLFF. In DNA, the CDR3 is TGTGCCAGCAGCTTGAATCTCTACGGGGAAAAACTGTTTTTT.

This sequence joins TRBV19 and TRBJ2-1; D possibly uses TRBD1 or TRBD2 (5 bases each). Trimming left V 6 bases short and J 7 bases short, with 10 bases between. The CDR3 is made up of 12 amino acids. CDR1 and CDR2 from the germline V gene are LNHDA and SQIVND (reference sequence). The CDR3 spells CASSSWGNEQFF. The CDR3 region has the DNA TGTGCCAGTAGCTCATGGGGGAATGAGCAGTTCTTC.

The CDR3 is CSVRQSQETQYF. The CDR3 nucleotides are TGCAGCGTTCGTCAGTCCCAAGAGACCCAGTACTTC. The chain uses TRBV29-1 and TRBJ2-5; D not resolved. The CDR3 is 12 amino acids. V was cut by 5 bases and J by 1 base, with 8 bases left in between. The germline V gene encodes CDR1 SQVTM and CDR2 ANQGSEA.

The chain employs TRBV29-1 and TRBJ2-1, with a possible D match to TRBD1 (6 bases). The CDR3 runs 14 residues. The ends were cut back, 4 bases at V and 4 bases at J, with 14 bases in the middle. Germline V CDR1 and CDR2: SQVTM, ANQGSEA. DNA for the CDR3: TGCAGCGTTGTACCCCGTGGACAGTACAATGAGCAGTTCTTC. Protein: CSVVPRGQYNEQFF.

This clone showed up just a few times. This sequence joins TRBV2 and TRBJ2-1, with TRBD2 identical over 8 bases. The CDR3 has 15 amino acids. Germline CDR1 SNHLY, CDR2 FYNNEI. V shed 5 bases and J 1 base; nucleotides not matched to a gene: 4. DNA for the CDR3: TGTGCCAGCAGTTTGGCGGGAGGTTCCTACAATGAGCAGTTCTTC. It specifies CASSLAGGSYNEQFF.